This T cell receptor beta chain was profiled in a study of post-analysis software for immune sequencing data. Overall study results and limits: The five TRBV segments detected at higher frequency in patients than in controls included TRBV5-6, TRBV5-1 and TRBV20-1.

The table lists this clonotype with a few counts. Its target is not known. Germline lookup yields CDR1 MNHNS and CDR2 SASEGT. The CDR3 runs to 14 residues. V lost 2 bases and J lost 4, with 9 bases in between. Every TCR beta cDNA library bore unique molecular identifiers. TCRdb fed the PCR reads into MiXCR, producing one record per CDR3 protein. Of about 540,000 distinct CDR3 sequences listed, around a third are singletons. The chain is built from TRBV6-1 and TRBJ1-5, with D unresolved. This TCR was recovered from a girl aged 2 to 17 with multiple sclerosis. Sequenced: blood. Here the CDR3 reads CASSEFGENQPQHF. CDR3 sequence (DNA): TGTGCCAGCAGTGAATTCGGAGAGAATCAGCCCCAGCATTTT.